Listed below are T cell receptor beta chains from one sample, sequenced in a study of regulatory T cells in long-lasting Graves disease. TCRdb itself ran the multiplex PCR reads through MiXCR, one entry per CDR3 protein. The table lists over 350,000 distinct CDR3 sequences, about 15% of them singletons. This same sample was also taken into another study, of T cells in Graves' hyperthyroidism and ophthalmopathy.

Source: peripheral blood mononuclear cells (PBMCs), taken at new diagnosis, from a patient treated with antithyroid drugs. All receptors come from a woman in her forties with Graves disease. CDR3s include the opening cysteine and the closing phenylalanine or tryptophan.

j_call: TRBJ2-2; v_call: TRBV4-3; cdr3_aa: CASSPSAGFGELFF
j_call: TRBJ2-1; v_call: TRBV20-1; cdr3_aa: CSARDLAPTYRDNEQFF
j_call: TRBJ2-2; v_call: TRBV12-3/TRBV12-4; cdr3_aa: CASSLTPDSPGELFF
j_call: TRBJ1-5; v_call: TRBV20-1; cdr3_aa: CSAGRSNQPQHF
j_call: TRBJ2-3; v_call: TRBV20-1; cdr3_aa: CSANHGTGGERTQYF
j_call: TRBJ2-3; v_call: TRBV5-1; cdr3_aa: CASSLWGGTQPSTDTQYF
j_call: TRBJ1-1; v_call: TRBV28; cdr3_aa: CASSFGQATTEAFF
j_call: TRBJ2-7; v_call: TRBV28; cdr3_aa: CASSKDRGWHEQYF
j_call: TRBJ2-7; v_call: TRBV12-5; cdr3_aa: CASGLGTGRVEQYF
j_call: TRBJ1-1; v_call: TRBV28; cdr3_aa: CASRNRDRGDTEAFF
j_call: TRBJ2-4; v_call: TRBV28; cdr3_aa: CASSPGSRAKNIQYF
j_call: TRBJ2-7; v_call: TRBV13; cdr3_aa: CASSLGTSGRRYEQYF
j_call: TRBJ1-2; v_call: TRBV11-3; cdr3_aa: CASSLMEWGAGMGNNYGYTF
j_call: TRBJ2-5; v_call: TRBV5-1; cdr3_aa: CASSSYLSGTGVGETQYF
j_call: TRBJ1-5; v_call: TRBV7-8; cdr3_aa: CASSLVMTGSGNQPQHF
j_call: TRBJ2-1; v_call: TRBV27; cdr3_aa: CASKTPSGTYNEQFF
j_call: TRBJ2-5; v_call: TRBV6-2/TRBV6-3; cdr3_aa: CASTHTGTGGSTQYF
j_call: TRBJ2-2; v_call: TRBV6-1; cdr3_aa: CASRGTGFTGELFF
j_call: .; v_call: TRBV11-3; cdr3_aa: CASSLAAETQFF
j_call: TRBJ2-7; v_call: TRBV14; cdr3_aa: CASSQYGGRSYEQYF
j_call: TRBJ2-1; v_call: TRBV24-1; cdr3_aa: CATSDFLASGSDEQFF
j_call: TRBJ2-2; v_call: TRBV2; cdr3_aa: CASSSDRVNTGELFF
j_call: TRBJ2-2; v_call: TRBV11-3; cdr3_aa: CASSLNLAGTGELFF
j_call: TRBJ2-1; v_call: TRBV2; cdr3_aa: CASSEDRGPIQQFF
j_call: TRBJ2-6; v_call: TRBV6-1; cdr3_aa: CASSEALLPGANVLTF
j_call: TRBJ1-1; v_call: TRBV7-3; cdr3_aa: CASSPRAGNTEAFF
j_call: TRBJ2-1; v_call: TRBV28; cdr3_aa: CASSGTGEYNEQFF
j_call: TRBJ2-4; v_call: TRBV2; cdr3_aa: CASSEVGQSAKNIQYF
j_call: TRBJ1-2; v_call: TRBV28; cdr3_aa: CASNRRWGADYGYTF
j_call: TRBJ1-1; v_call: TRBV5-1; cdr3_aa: CASSLAPGNTEAFF
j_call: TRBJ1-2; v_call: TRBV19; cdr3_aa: CASSDRAYGYTF
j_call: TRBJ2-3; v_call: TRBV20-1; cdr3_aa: CSARDRVSGGTDTQYF
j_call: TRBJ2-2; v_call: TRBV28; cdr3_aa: CASLRDSPNTGELLF
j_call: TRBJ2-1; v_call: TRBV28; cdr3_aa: CAQGNRGSNTFHEQFF
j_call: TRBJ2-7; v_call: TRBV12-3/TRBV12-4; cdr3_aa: CASSRTSGNLYEQYF
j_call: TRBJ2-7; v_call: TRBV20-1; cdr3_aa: CSARGPGQGYEQYF
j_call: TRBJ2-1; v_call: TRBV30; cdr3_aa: CAWDSYNEQFF
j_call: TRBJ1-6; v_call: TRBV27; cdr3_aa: CASSGQDNSPLHF
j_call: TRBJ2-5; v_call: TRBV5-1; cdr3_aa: CASSWGQGVQETQYF
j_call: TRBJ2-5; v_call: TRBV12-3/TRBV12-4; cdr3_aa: CASSPIRTGPQETQYF
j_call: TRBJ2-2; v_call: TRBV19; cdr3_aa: CASSSSGNGQGSNTGELFF
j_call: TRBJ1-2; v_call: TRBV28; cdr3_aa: CASTLLQGRGYTF
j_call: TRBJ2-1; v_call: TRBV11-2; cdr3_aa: CASSSLLSGGFF
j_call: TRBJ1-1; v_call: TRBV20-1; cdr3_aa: CSAREGGWAEAFF
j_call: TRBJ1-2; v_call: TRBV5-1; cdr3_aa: CASSKQSGGGYGYTF
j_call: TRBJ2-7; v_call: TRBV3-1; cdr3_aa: CASSPGGALEYF
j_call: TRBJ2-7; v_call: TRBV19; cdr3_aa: CASSMGLSPAHEQYF
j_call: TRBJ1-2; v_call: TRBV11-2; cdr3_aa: CASSYSIAGSSYGYTF
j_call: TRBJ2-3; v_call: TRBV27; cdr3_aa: CASSSNTADTQYF
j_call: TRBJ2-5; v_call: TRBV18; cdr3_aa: CASSPGSGQETQYF
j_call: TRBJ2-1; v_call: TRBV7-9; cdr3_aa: CASSLAAGGPTYNEQFF
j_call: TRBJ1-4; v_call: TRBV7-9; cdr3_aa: CASSLGGVDVNEKLFF
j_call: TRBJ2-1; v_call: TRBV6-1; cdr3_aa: CASNAGGGDSYNEQFF
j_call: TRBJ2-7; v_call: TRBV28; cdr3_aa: CASSLFSRQLGDEQYF
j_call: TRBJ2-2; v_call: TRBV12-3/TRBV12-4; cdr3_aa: CASSFSHLAGITGELFF
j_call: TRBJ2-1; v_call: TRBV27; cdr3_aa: CASSLYGGSAYNEQFF
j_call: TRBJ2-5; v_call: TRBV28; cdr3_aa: CASRLALGRIETQYF
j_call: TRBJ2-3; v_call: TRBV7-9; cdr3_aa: CASSLARGSTDTQYF
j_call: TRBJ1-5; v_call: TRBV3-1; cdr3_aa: CASSHGTGPLYSNQPQHF
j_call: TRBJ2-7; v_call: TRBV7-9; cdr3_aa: CASSSGEQRPYEQYF